This is a list of T cell receptor beta chains from one sample in a study of cytomegalovirus exposure and HLA in healthy donors. Method: immunoSEQ multiplex PCR; TCRdb's copy keeps in-frame clones and lacks some. This table holds about 72,000 clones. The sample consisted of PBMCs. These receptors all stem from a woman between 35 and 50 years old in good health and CMV-seropositive. The CDR3 runs from the conserved cysteine through the conserved F or W. The order of the fields is V gene, D gene, J gene, CDR3 DNA, CDR3 protein. A D gene is named only where the DNA matches it firmly.

v_call: TRBV6-4
d_call: TRBD2
j_call: TRBJ2-3
cdr3_nt: TGTGCCAGCAGTGACTCTAGCGGGGGGGCAGATACGCAGTATTTT
cdr3_aa: CASSDSSGGADTQYF

v_call: TRBV4-1
d_call: -
j_call: TRBJ1-1
cdr3_nt: TGCGCCAGCAGCCAAGATCCGGGGGGGGTGAACACTGAAGCTTTCTTT
cdr3_aa: CASSQDPGGVNTEAFF

v_call: TRBV5-1
d_call: -
j_call: TRBJ1-3
cdr3_nt: TGCGCCAGCAGCTGGAATCCAGGGTCTGGAAACACCATATATTTT
cdr3_aa: CASSWNPGSGNTIYF

v_call: TRBV19
d_call: -
j_call: TRBJ1-3
cdr3_nt: TGTGCCAGTAGTATAGGACAGTCGGCGTTCTCTGGAAACACCATATATTTT
cdr3_aa: CASSIGQSAFSGNTIYF

v_call: TRBV7-6
d_call: -
j_call: TRBJ2-7
cdr3_nt: TGTGCCAGCAGCGGAGGGGAGCGAAGCACCTACGAGCAGTACTTC
cdr3_aa: CASSGGERSTYEQYF

v_call: TRBV11-2
d_call: -
j_call: TRBJ2-7
cdr3_nt: TGTGCCAGCAGCCCTCGTATAGCCCTTTCTTACGAGCAGTACTTC
cdr3_aa: CASSPRIALSYEQYF

v_call: TRBV28
d_call: TRBD2
j_call: TRBJ2-7
cdr3_nt: TGTGCCAGCAGTAAGGGACTAGCGGTACCCTACGAGCAGTACTTC
cdr3_aa: CASSKGLAVPYEQYF

v_call: TRBV18
d_call: TRBD1
j_call: TRBJ1-1
cdr3_nt: TGTGCCAGCGCTACGATCGGACAGGGGGCTGAAGCTTTCTTT
cdr3_aa: CASATIGQGAEAFF

v_call: TRBV7-9
d_call: TRBD2
j_call: TRBJ2-7
cdr3_nt: TGTGCCAGCAGCTTAGCGCTCGGGACTAGCGGGAGGGCAGGCGAGCAGTACTTC
cdr3_aa: CASSLALGTSGRAGEQYF

v_call: TRBV19
d_call: -
j_call: TRBJ2-1
cdr3_nt: TGTGCCAGTAGTATGGGGAGGATCGGTGAGCAGTTCTTC
cdr3_aa: CASSMGRIGEQFF

v_call: TRBV30
d_call: -
j_call: TRBJ1-4
cdr3_nt: TGTGCCTGGAAGATCGCCGGGGGAAAACTGTTTTTT
cdr3_aa: CAWKIAGGKLFF

v_call: TRBV5-4
d_call: TRBD1
j_call: TRBJ2-1
cdr3_nt: TGTGCCAGCAGCTCCCAGATGACAGGGAGATTCTACAATGAGCAGTTCTTC
cdr3_aa: CASSSQMTGRFYNEQFF

v_call: TRBV7-9
d_call: TRBD1
j_call: TRBJ1-5
cdr3_nt: TGTGCCAGCAGCTCTTCAGGGGGACCCTCACCGCCCCAGCATTTT
cdr3_aa: CASSSSGGPSPPQHF

v_call: TRBV7-7
d_call: -
j_call: TRBJ2-1
cdr3_nt: TGTGCCAGCAGCTTGGCAGGTCATGCGTCCTACAATGAGCAGTTCTTC
cdr3_aa: CASSLAGHASYNEQFF

v_call: TRBV5-1
d_call: TRBD1
j_call: TRBJ2-7
cdr3_nt: TGCGCCAGCAGTCGGGACAGGGTCTACGAGCAGTACTTC
cdr3_aa: CASSRDRVYEQYF

v_call: TRBV6-1
d_call: TRBD1
j_call: TRBJ2-1
cdr3_nt: TGTGCCAGCAGTGCGACAGGGGGGTCCTACAATGAGCAGTTCTTC
cdr3_aa: CASSATGGSYNEQFF